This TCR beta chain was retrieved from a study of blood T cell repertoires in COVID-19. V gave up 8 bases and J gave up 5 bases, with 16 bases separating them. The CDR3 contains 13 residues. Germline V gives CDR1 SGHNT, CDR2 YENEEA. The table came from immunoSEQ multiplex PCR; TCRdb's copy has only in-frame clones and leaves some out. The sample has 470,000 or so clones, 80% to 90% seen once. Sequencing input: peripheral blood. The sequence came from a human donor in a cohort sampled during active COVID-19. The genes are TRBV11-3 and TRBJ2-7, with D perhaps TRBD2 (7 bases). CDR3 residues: CASSGGAGNEQYF. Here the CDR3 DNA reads TGTGCCAGCTCGGGGGGCGCGGGGAACGAGCAGTACTTC.